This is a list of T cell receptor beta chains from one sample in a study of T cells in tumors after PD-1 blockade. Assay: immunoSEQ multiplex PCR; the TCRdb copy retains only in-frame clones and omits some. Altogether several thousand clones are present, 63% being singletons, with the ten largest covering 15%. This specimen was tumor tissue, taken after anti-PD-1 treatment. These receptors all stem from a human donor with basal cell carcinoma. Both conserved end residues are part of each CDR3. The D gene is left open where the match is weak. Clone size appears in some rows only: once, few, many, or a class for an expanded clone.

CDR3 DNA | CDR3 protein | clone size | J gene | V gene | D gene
TGTGCCAGCAGTGAATTTAAGGGGGGGGAGACCCAGTACTTC | CASSEFKGGETQYF | NA | TRBJ2-5 | TRBV25-1 | NA
TGTGCCAGCAGCTTAGGTCTGGGCCCGTACAATGAGCAGTTCTTC | CASSLGLGPYNEQFF | NA | TRBJ2-1 | TRBV7-2 | NA
TGTGCCAGCAGCCCAGGGTCGGGTCGGGGCTACACCTTC | CASSPGSGRGYTF | NA | TRBJ1-2 | TRBV3-1/TRBV3-2 | NA
TGTGCCAGCAGTTACGCAAGGGGCCAGCCCCAGCATTTT | CASSYARGQPQHF | once | TRBJ1-5 | TRBV6-5 | NA
TGCGCCAGCAGTGACCTTAAGTCTTGGAACACTGAAGCTTTCTTT | CASSDLKSWNTEAFF | few | TRBJ1-1 | TRBV5-1 | NA
TGTGCCAGCAGCTTAGAGGCTAGCGGATACGAGCAGTACTTC | CASSLEASGYEQYF | NA | TRBJ2-7 | TRBV7-9 | TRBD2
TGTGCCAGCAGACGGGGGTATAGTGGCACTAGAATCCCAGATACGCAGTATTTT | CASRRGYSGTRIPDTQYF | NA | TRBJ2-3 | TRBV7-2 | NA
TGTGCTAGTGGTTTGGTACGAAGATTGGGGATCCTTGGCTACACCTTC | CASGLVRRLGILGYTF | NA | TRBJ1-2 | TRBV12-5 | NA
TGTGCCAGCAGTGAAGGATCCGGGACGAATACAGATACGCAGTATTTT | CASSEGSGTNTDTQYF | NA | TRBJ2-3 | TRBV2 | NA
TGTGCCAGCAGTCCCACTATGGGATCAACCTACGAGCAGTACTTC | CASSPTMGSTYEQYF | NA | TRBJ2-7 | TRBV6-1 | NA